The 20 T cell receptor beta chains reported below all come from one sample, sequenced in a study of human T cells and chemical hapten exposure. As for time point: patch test 1, 2 weeks after DPC sensitization. Described treatment: therapeutic diphenylcyclopropenone sensitization with weekly scalp DPC. TCRdb itself ran the RACE reads through MiXCR, one entry per CDR3 protein. The data contain 300,000 to 400,000 distinct CDR3 sequences, 5.5% to 8% of them singletons. This specimen was whole blood, taken in connection with sensitization to the hapten diphenylcyclopropenone (DPC). These receptors all come from a woman in her late teens or twenties with alopecia areata. Some clones in this sample may be carry-over from other donors' samples.

This clonotype was seen a few times. The genes are TRBV2 and TRBJ2-4; D possibly corresponds to TRBD2 (5 bases). With 5 bases removed from V and 9 bases from J, the gap between germline ends came to 11 bases. This CDR3 contains 12 residues. Germline V CDR1 and CDR2: SNHLY, FYNNEI. The CDR3 nucleotides read TGTGCCAGCAGTATACTAGGAGGCATTCAGTACTTC. Its protein product is CASSILGGIQYF.

The gene calls are TRBV12-3 or TRBV12-4 and TRBJ1-1; TRBD1 might be the D (6 bases). The CDR3 spans 17 residues. Trimming took 6 bases from V and 2 from J, leaving 22 bases between them. As DNA, the CDR3 is TGTGCCAGCAGAAGGATGCAGGGGATTAGGGTTAACACTGAAGCTTTCTTT. As protein: CASRRMQGIRVNTEAFF.

The chain recombines TRBV2 with TRBJ1-1; 7 bases agree with TRBD1. V was clipped by 1 base and J by 4 bases; unmatched bases: 12. CDR3 size: 17 residues. Germline V gene data show CDR1 as SNHLY and CDR2 as FYNNEI. The CDR3 nucleotides read TGTGCCAGCAGTGAAGTCAAGCAGGGGGTTAGGGTCACTGAAGCTTTCTTT. It translates to CASSEVKQGVRVTEAFF.

V is TRBV5-6 and J is TRBJ2-3, with no clear D. Germline values: CDR1 SGHDT, CDR2 YYEEEE. There are 11 residues in the CDR3. Trimming removed 7 bases at V and 8 bases at J, with 11 bases between. The CDR3 DNA follows: TGTGCCAGCTCTTCGTCGGGTACGCAGTATTTT. As protein: CASSSSGTQYF. Supplemented by reference TRBV5-6 and TRBJ2-3, the full variable domain reads DAGVTQSPTHLIKTRGQQVTLRCSPKSGHDTVSWYQQALGQGPQFIFQYYEEEERQRGNFPDRFSGHQFPNYSSELNVNALLLGDSALYLCASSSSGTQYFGPGTRLTVL.

The CDR3 here is CASSLGLAGGTSTDTQYF. DNA of the CDR3: TGCGCCAGCAGCTTGGGACTAGCGGGGGGCACTAGCACAGATACGCAGTATTTT. The chain is built from TRBV5-1 and TRBJ2-3; 13 bases match TRBD2. Germline trimming cut 0 bases from V and 0 bases from J; bases unmatched to any gene: 4. The CDR3 consists of 18 residues. Germline V CDR1 and CDR2: SGHRS, YFSETQ.

This clonotype has only a few counts. V gene TRBV10-3 combines with J gene TRBJ2-7, with 9 bases identical to TRBD1. Germline V gene sequence: CDR1 ENHRY, CDR2 SYGVKD. This CDR3 contains 15 residues. The J segment lost 3 bases and the V segment lost 3 bases, leaving 6 bases of the junction unmatched. Here the CDR3 reads CAISEVPTGGYEQYF. The CDR3 DNA reads TGTGCCATCAGTGAAGTCCCGACAGGGGGCTACGAGCAGTACTTC.

The chain couples TRBV29-1 to TRBJ2-3, with TRBD2 identical over 12 bases. The CDR3 extends over 15 amino acids. Per the germline V gene, CDR1 is SQVTM and CDR2 is ANQGSEA. With V trimmed by 5 bases and J by 3 bases, 6 bases remained unmatched. The CDR3 bases are TGCAGCGTTAGGGGCGGGACTAGCGGGACAGATACGCAGTATTTT. Translation gives CSVRGGTSGTDTQYF.

Only a few counts were recorded for this clonotype. V usage is TRBV20-1 and J usage is TRBJ1-1, with no clear D. From germline, CDR1 is DFQATT and CDR2 SNEGSKA (reference sequence). The CDR3 loop spans 14 amino acids. V lost 0 bases and J 1 base, leaving 9 bases between the germline ends. CDR3 DNA: TGCAGTGCTAGAGATTCCCGGGCGAACACTGAAGCTTTCTTT. It is translated as CSARDSRANTEAFF.

This clonotype was observed many times. The chain recombines TRBV12-3 or TRBV12-4 with TRBJ1-1, with a weak D call TRBD1 (5 bases). The V end lost 8 bases, the J end lost 4 bases, and 14 bases lay between the germline ends. This CDR3 is built from 13 residues. CDR3 coding DNA: TGTGCCAGCTTCGGGGGAGGGTTCACTGAAGCTTTCTTT. It is translated as CASFGGGFTEAFF.

The genes are TRBV21-1 and TRBJ2-3; TRBD1, the D gene given by the table, was not confirmed from the DNA. TRBV21-1 is described as a pseudogene. This CDR3 comprises 16 residues. CDR3 residues: CASSKAGTTSKDTQYF. The CDR3 DNA reads TGTGCCAGCAGCAAGGCCGGGACGACCTCTAAAGATACGCAGTATTTT.

J is TRBJ2-7 and V is TRBV4-1; D not resolved. The germline V gene has CDR1 MGHRA and CDR2 YSYEKL. V was trimmed by 2 bases and J by 4 bases, leaving 9 bases between them. The CDR3 extends over 13 amino acids. The CDR3 protein is CASSQKTGYEQYF. The DNA of the CDR3 is TGCGCCAGCAGCCAAAAAACGGGTTACGAGCAGTACTTC.

The chain couples TRBV3-1 to TRBJ1-4; D is uncertain. Trimming shortened V by 1 base and J by 5 bases, and 11 bases separated the two germline ends. Germline CDR1 reads LGHDT; CDR2 reads YNNKEL (reference sequence). This CDR3 has 15 residues. CDR3 coding DNA: TGTGCCAGCAGCCAAGGCACAGATGCGAATGAAAAACTGTTTTTT. Translating gives CASSQGTDANEKLFF.

This clonotype was seen ten or more times. The chain has TRBV20-1 and TRBJ2-7; 10 bases fit TRBD1. V shed 0 bases, J shed 3 bases, and the junction held 5 bases outside the gene matches. The CDR3 sequence is 15 residues long. The germline CDR1 and CDR2 sequences are DFQATT and SNEGSKA (reference sequence). This chain's CDR3 is CSARERGQGDYEQYF. In DNA, the CDR3 is TGCAGTGCTAGAGAACGCGGACAGGGGGACTACGAGCAGTACTTC.

The CDR3 is CASSPRLAGGTSTDTQYF. In DNA, the CDR3 is TGTGCCAGCAGCCCCCGACTAGCGGGGGGAACTAGCACAGATACGCAGTATTTT. J is TRBJ2-3 and V is TRBV11-2; 13 nucleotides line up with TRBD2. Looked up from germline, CDR1 is SGHAT and CDR2 is FQNNGV. The CDR3 contains 18 residues. Germline trimming cut 5 bases from V and 0 bases from J; bases unmatched to any gene: 8.

The rearrangement uses TRBV28 and TRBJ1-2; unclear D gene. Germline-derived CDR1 and CDR2 are MDHEN and SYDVKM. V lost 5 bases and J 5 bases, leaving 12 bases between the germline ends. The CDR3 is 13 residues long. This CDR3 reads CASSPREGYGYTF. CDR3 coding DNA: TGTGCCAGCAGTCCGCGGGAGGGATATGGCTACACCTTC.

Many counts were recorded for this clonotype. The chain couples TRBV29-1 to TRBJ2-1; 12 positions match TRBD1. Germline loops: CDR1 SQVTM, CDR2 ANQGSEA. The CDR3 is 15 amino acids. With 6 bases clipped from V and 8 bases from J, the junction kept 11 bases outside the gene matches. Here the CDR3 reads CSVVRDRGRRDEQFF. The CDR3 DNA reads as TGCAGCGTAGTCCGGGACAGGGGGCGTCGGGATGAGCAGTTCTTC.

This clonotype was seen a handful of times. The chain is built from TRBV29-1 and TRBJ1-5; D is unresolved. The CDR3 extends over 12 amino acids. Germline V CDR1 and CDR2: SQVTM, ANQGSEA. Between the trimmed V and J ends, which lost 4 bases and 4 bases, there was a span of 8 bases. As DNA, the CDR3 is TGCAGCGTTGGAGGATGGAATCAGCCCCAGCATTTT. It is translated as CSVGGWNQPQHF.

This clonotype was recorded many times. The chain employs TRBV28 and TRBJ2-7; D remains unclear. Trimming took off 5 bases at V and 4 bases at J, with 15 bases between the two ends. CDR3 length: 14 amino acids. CDR1 is MDHEN and CDR2 is SYDVKM in the germline V gene. In DNA form, the CDR3 reads TGTGCCAGCAGTCTCGAAATCAGGTGGTACGAGCAGTACTTC. Amino acids: CASSLEIRWYEQYF.

The J gene is TRBJ1-1, the V gene TRBV25-1; 7 bases align to TRBD1. Unmatched junction bases numbered 10, after V lost 3 bases and J lost 0 bases. The CDR3 consists of 17 residues. Per the germline V gene, CDR1 is MGHDK and CDR2 is SYGVNS. CDR3 DNA sequence: TGTGCCAGCAGTGAGACAGGGAAAATTTTGGTGAACACTGAAGCTTTCTTT. Translated: CASSETGKILVNTEAFF.

Notes on this clonotype: With a much larger clone just one base away, this may be a read error. Since no conserved phenylalanine or tryptophan closes the CDR3, a read error is the likely cause. The rearrangement uses TRBV6-2 or TRBV6-3 and TRBJ1-4, with 9 bases that match TRBD1. Per the germline V gene, CDR1 is MNHEY and CDR2 is SVGEGT. J lost 7 bases, V lost 6 bases, and 9 bases had no gene match. This CDR3 comprises 15 residues. CDR3 DNA: TGTGCCAGCAGCCTTCAACAGGGGGCACGTGAAAAACTGTTTCTT. It specifies CASSLQQGAREKLFL.